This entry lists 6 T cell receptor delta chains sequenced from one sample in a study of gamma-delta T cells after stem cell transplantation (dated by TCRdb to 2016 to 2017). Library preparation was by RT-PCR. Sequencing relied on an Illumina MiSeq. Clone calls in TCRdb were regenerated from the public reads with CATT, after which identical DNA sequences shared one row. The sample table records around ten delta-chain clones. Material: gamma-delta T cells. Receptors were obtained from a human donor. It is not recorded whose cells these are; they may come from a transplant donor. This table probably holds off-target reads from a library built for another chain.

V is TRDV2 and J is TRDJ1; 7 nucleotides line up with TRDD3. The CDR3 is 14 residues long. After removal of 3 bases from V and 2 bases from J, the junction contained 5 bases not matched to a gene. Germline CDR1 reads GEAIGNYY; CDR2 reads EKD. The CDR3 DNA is TGTGCCTGTGACCCACTGGGGAGTACCGATAAACTCATCTTT. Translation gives CACDPLGSTDKLIF.

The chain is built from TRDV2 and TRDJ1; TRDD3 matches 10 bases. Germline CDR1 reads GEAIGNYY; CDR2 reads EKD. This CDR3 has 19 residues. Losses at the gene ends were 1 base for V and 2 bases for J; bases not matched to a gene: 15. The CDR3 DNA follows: TGTGCCTGTGACACGGCTGGGCTGGGGGATAGTCTACTTACCGATAAACTCATCTTT. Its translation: CACDTAGLGDSLLTDKLIF.

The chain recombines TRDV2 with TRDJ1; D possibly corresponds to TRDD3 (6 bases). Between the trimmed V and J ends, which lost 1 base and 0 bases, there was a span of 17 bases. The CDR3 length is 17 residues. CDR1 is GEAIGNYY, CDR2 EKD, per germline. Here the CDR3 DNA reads TGTGCCTGTGACACGATACTGGGACCCCGCGACACCGATAAACTCATCTTT. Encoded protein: CACDTILGPRDTDKLIF.

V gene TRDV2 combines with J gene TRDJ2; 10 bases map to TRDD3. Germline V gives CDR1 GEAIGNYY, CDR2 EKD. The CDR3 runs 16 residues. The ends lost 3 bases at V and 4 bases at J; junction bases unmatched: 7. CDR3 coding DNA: TGTGCCTGTGACCCGCTGGGGGATAGGGAGACAGCACAACTCTTCTTT. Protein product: CACDPLGDRETAQLFF.

CDR3 protein: CACDILGDFDKLIF. The CDR3 DNA reads TGTGCCTGTGACATACTGGGGGATTTCGATAAACTCATCTTT. V is TRDV2 and J is TRDJ1, with 10 bases that match TRDD3. Germline assignment: CDR1 GEAIGNYY and CDR2 EKD. The CDR3 length is 14 residues. V shed 2 bases and J 4 bases; nucleotides not matched to a gene: 3.

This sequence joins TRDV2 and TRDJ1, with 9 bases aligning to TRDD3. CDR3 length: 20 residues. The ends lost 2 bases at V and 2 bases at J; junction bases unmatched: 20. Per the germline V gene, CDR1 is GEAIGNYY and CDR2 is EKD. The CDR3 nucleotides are TGTGCCTGTGACAACCTCAGGACCAGATCGGGGATACGAGGAACCGATAAACTCATCTTT. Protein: CACDNLRTRSGIRGTDKLIF.